This TCR beta chain was observed in a study of CD4+ T cells in melanoma. Study-wide results and limits: A reported correlation linked neoantigen-specific CD4+ T cells to CD8+, macrophage and B cell function. Reportedly, melanoma neoantigen-specific CD4+ T cells showed varied differentiation states.

The CDR3 has 19 residues. Trimming cost V 3 bases and J 1 base, with 24 bases left between them. CDR1 is MNHEY and CDR2 is SMNVEV in the germline V gene (reference sequence). Some clones are missing from TCRdb's copy, which holds only in-frame ones; the method was immunoSEQ multiplex PCR. The sample consists of some 120,000 clones, 80% to 95% of them appearing once. With regard to this clone: Its antigen remains unidentified.

Sequenced material: peripheral blood. The sequence derives from a human donor with melanoma. The chain is built from TRBV27 and TRBJ1-2; D ambiguous. The chain's CDR3 is CASSFVSYPRRDDNYGYTF. CDR3 bases: TGTGCCAGCAGTTTCGTCTCTTACCCCAGGAGGGATGATAACTATGGCTACACCTTC.